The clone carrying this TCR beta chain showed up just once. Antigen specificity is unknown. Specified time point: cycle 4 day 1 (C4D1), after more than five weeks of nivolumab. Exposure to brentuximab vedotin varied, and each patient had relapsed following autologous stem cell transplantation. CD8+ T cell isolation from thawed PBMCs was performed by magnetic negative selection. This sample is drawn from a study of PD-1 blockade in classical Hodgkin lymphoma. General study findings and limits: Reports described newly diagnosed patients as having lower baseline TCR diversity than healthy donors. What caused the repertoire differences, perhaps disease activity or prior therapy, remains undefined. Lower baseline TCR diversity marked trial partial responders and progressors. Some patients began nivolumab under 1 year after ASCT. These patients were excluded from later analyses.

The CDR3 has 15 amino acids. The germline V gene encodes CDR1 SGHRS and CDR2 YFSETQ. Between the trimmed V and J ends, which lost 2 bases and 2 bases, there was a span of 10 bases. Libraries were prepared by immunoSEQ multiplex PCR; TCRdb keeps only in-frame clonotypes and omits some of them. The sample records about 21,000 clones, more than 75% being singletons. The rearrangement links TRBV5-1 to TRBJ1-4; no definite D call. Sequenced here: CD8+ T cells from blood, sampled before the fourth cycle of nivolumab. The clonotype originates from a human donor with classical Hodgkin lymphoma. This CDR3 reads CASSFYGPTNEKLFF. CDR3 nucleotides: TGCGCCAGCAGCTTCTACGGGCCGACTAATGAAAAACTGTTTTTT.